This entry lists 30 T cell receptor beta chains sequenced from one sample in a study of cytomegalovirus exposure and HLA in healthy donors. Method: immunoSEQ multiplex PCR; TCRdb's copy keeps in-frame clones and lacks some. The sample shows 200,000 to 250,000 clones, around four fifths of them seen only once. The sample was PBMCs. These receptors came from a woman between 25 and 40 years old in good health and CMV-seropositive.

The chain is built from TRBV9 and TRBJ2-7, with 8 bases that match TRBD2. The junction had 7 bases not matched to a gene; V was cut back by 4 bases and J by 1 base. This CDR3 has 15 amino acids. Germline V gene data show CDR1 as SGDLS and CDR2 as YYNGEE. The chain's CDR3 is CASSLSGTTSYEQYF. The CDR3 DNA reads as TGTGCCAGCAGCCTTAGCGGGACTACTTCCTACGAGCAGTACTTC.

The chain uses TRBV27 and TRBJ2-1, with 9 bases that match TRBD2. Trimming at V came to 4 bases and at J to 0 bases, leaving 4 bases not matched to a gene. Germline V gene lookup returns CDR1 MNHEY and CDR2 SMNVEV (reference sequence). The CDR3 sequence is 16 residues long. CDR3 region: CASSSNSGSSYNEQFF. DNA of the CDR3: TGTGCCAGCAGTTCAAATAGCGGGAGCTCCTACAATGAGCAGTTCTTC.

The CDR3 region is CASSLTGVQPQHF. The CDR3 DNA reads TGCGCCAGCAGCCTAACAGGGGTCCAGCCCCAGCATTTT. The chain joins TRBV4-1 to TRBJ1-5; 7 nucleotides match TRBD1. Losses at the gene ends were 4 bases for V and 7 bases for J; bases not matched to a gene: 4. Germline values: CDR1 MGHRA, CDR2 YSYEKL. The CDR3 length is 13 residues.

The chain couples TRBV25-1 to TRBJ2-3; 7 bases align to TRBD2. The CDR3 contains 17 residues. Unmatched junction bases numbered 10, after V lost 2 bases and J lost 2 bases. Germline assignment: CDR1 MGHDK and CDR2 SYGVNS. The DNA of the CDR3 is TGTGCCAGCAGTGAAGATCCGGGGAGGGCTTACACAGATACGCAGTATTTT. Its translation is CASSEDPGRAYTDTQYF. Full variable domain (outside the CDR3, taken from reference TRBV25-1 and TRBJ2-3): EADIYQTPRYLVIGTGKKITLECSQTMGHDKMYWYQQDPGMELHLIHYSYGVNSTEKGDLSSESTVSRIRTEHFPLTLESARPSHTSQYLCASSEDPGRAYTDTQYFGPGTRLTVL.

For this clone: Additional DNA sequences in this sample encode the identical CDR3. The V call is TRBV30, the J call TRBJ1-2; tentatively, D is TRBD1 (6 bases). The V gene's germline CDR1 is GTSNPN and CDR2 SVGIG (reference sequence). Trimming cost V 5 bases and J 5 bases, with 9 bases left between them. There are 11 residues in the CDR3. CDR3 sequence: CAWGGAYGYTF. In nucleotides, the CDR3 is TGTGCCTGGGGGGGGGCTTATGGCTACACCTTC.

This chain uses TRBV10-1 with TRBJ2-1; D is unclear. The CDR3 runs to 13 residues. The germline CDR1 and CDR2 sequences are WNHNN and SYGVQD (reference sequence). Between the trimmed V and J ends, which lost 6 bases and 9 bases, there was a span of 15 bases. The CDR3 loop is CASSPTLVGEQFF. The CDR3 DNA reads TGCGCCAGCAGCCCCACCCTAGTTGGTGAGCAGTTCTTC.

The genes are TRBV30 and TRBJ1-4; D uncertain. The germline V gene has CDR1 GTSNPN and CDR2 SVGIG (reference sequence). The CDR3 sequence is 11 residues long. Between the trimmed V and J ends, which lost 3 bases and 4 bases, there was a span of 3 bases. CDR3 DNA: TGTGCCTGGAGGTTTAATGAAAAACTGTTTTTT. This gives the protein CAWRFNEKLFF. Looking up the rest from reference TRBV30 and TRBJ1-4 gives the full variable domain: SQTIHQWPATLVQPVGSPLSLECTVEGTSNPNLYWYRQAAGRGLQLLFYSVGIGQISSEVPQNLSASRPQDRQFILSSKKLLLSDSGFYLCAWRFNEKLFFGSGTQLSVL.

CDR3: CASSLFSGPSYNEQFF. CDR3 bases: TGTGCCAGCAGTTTATTCAGCGGGCCATCCTACAATGAGCAGTTCTTC. The genes are TRBV9 and TRBJ2-1; TRBD2 might be the D (6 bases). CDR3 size: 16 residues. Germline V gene lookup returns CDR1 SGDLS and CDR2 YYNGEE. Trimming took off 5 bases at V and 1 base at J, with 16 bases between the two ends.

The V and J genes are TRBV2 and TRBJ2-5, with 9 bases matching TRBD2. The CDR3 covers 16 residues. The V gene's germline CDR1 is SNHLY and CDR2 FYNNEI. After removal of 6 bases from V and 4 bases from J, the junction contained 12 bases not matched to a gene. In DNA form, the CDR3 reads TGTGCCAGCAGGGGAATAACGGGCGGGAGGGGAGAGACCCAGTACTTC. Residues: CASRGITGGRGETQYF.

This clone turned up a few times. This chain connects TRBV29-1 to TRBJ2-3; the D gene could be TRBD1 or TRBD2 (5 bases each). The CDR3 is made up of 15 amino acids. V lost 5 bases to trimming and J lost 2 bases, with 17 bases between them. Germline-derived CDR1 and CDR2 are SQVTM and ANQGSEA. The CDR3 region has the DNA TGCAGCGTTAAAGGGGACGGTCGGACCACAGATACGCAGTATTTT. This codes for CSVKGDGRTTDTQYF.

CDR3 bases: TGTGCCAGCAGTGAATTTGGTCGGGATGGCTACACCTTC. Its protein is CASSEFGRDGYTF. The chain links TRBV6-1 to TRBJ1-2; D not resolved. This CDR3 is 13 amino acids long. The germline CDR1 and CDR2 sequences are MNHNS and SASEGT. V was pared by 2 bases and J by 6 bases, with 10 bases between.

This clone showed up just once. The gene calls are TRBV10-3 and TRBJ2-7, with 13 bases matching TRBD2. The CDR3 sequence is 14 residues long. The junction had 4 bases not matched to a gene; V was cut back by 11 bases and J by 0 bases. Germline CDR1 reads ENHRY; CDR2 reads SYGVKD. CDR3 in amino acids: CAARTSGSSYEQYF. CDR3 DNA: TGTGCCGCCCGGACTAGCGGGAGCTCCTACGAGCAGTACTTC.

V and J are TRBV27 and TRBJ2-7; TRBD1 matches at 9 bases. The CDR3 extends over 15 amino acids. Trimming cost V 0 bases and J 5 bases; bases outside gene matches: 5. CDR1 and CDR2 (germline): MNHEY, SMNVEV (reference sequence). CDR3 protein: CASSLSGTGTHEQYF. DNA of the CDR3: TGTGCCAGCAGTTTATCCGGGACAGGGACCCACGAGCAGTACTTC.

This chain joins TRBV23-1 and TRBJ2-7; D is possibly TRBD2 (5 bases). TRBV23-1 is filed as an ORF, its function uncertain. V was cut by 5 bases and J by 0 bases, with 14 bases left in between. The CDR3 runs to 15 residues. CDR3 bases: TGCGCCAGCAGTGTGGGGAGACCCCGCTCCTACGAGCAGTACTTC. Translation: CASSVGRPRSYEQYF.

The rearrangement uses TRBV30 and TRBJ1-2; 7 bases are shared with TRBD1. In germline, CDR1 is GTSNPN, CDR2 SVGIG (reference sequence). J lost 8 bases, V lost 3 bases, and 9 bases had no gene match. The CDR3 contains 13 residues. The CDR3 loop is CAWRTGRAGGYTF. The CDR3 bases are TGTGCCTGGAGGACAGGGCGCGCGGGGGGCTACACCTTC.

This clone has only one observation. The chain joins TRBV7-3 to TRBJ2-3; 7 nucleotides line up with TRBD1. The CDR3 has 13 amino acids. The V gene end was trimmed by 5 bases and the J gene end by 6 bases; junction bases not matched to a gene: 5. Germline-derived CDR1 and CDR2 are SGHTA and FQGTGA. In DNA form, the CDR3 reads TGTGCCAGCAGCGGAACAGGGGCTGATACGCAGTATTTT. The encoded protein is CASSGTGADTQYF.

The chain employs TRBV5-1 and TRBJ2-1, with a weak D call TRBD2 (6 bases). The CDR3 extends over 15 amino acids. The germline V gene encodes CDR1 SGHRS and CDR2 YFSETQ. Trimming shortened V by 0 bases and J by 7 bases, and 14 bases separated the two germline ends. CDR3 loop: CASSLDGGLRNEQFF. The CDR3 DNA follows: TGCGCCAGCAGCTTGGACGGGGGTCTCAGGAATGAGCAGTTCTTC.

A few counts support this clone. V and J are TRBV6-1 and TRBJ2-7; tentative D call: TRBD2 (5 bases). V gave up 3 bases and J gave up 0 bases, with 12 bases separating them. CDR3 length: 15 residues. Per germline, CDR1 MNHNS and CDR2 SASEGT. CDR3 coding DNA: TGTGCCAGCAGTGATCTAAGCGGTAGCTCCTACGAGCAGTACTTC. Protein: CASSDLSGSSYEQYF.

The genes are TRBV13 and TRBJ1-1, with a possible D match to TRBD1 (5 bases). V lost 8 bases and J 2 bases, leaving 18 bases between the germline ends. The germline V gene encodes CDR1 PRHDT and CDR2 FYEKMQ (reference sequence). The CDR3 is 15 amino acids. In DNA form, the CDR3 reads TGTGCCAGCTCTACCTCCGGGACGGCAAACACTGAAGCTTTCTTT. Amino acid sequence: CASSTSGTANTEAFF.

The genes are TRBV28 and TRBJ1-5; D gene unclear. The germline CDR1 and CDR2 sequences are MDHEN and SYDVKM. CDR3 length: 15 amino acids. V shed 3 bases and J shed 0 bases, with 9 bases lying between them. The CDR3 DNA follows: TGTGCCAGCAGTTTGCCCTTGCATAGCAATCAGCCCCAGCATTTT. It codes for CASSLPLHSNQPQHF.

The rearrangement links TRBV2 to TRBJ1-2; 7 nucleotides agree with TRBD1. Germline V lookup: CDR1 SNHLY, CDR2 FYNNEI. V lost 8 bases, J lost 0 bases, and 3 bases stayed unmatched. CDR3 size: 13 residues. The CDR3 nucleotides read TGTGCCAGCCCGACAGGGACTAACTATGGCTACACCTTC. Translated: CASPTGTNYGYTF.

This chain uses TRBV11-3 with TRBJ1-1; D unresolved. Germline-derived CDR1 and CDR2 are SGHNT and YENEEA. The CDR3 extends over 13 amino acids. V lost 5 bases and J 4 bases, leaving 11 bases between the germline ends. DNA for the CDR3: TGTGCCAGCAGCGCAGGAGGGAGCACTGAAGCTTTCTTT. It is translated as CASSAGGSTEAFF.

The chain is built from TRBV6-5 and TRBJ1-1; D gene unclear. V lost 0 bases and J lost 7, with 12 bases in between. Germline lookup yields CDR1 MNHEY and CDR2 SVGAGI. The CDR3 is 14 residues long. CDR3 protein: CASSYSTDYGEAFF. The DNA for the CDR3 is TGTGCCAGCAGTTACTCAACGGACTACGGTGAAGCTTTCTTT.

V is TRBV28 and J is TRBJ2-7; 8 bases are shared with TRBD1. The CDR3 contains 15 residues. Looked up from germline, CDR1 is MDHEN and CDR2 is SYDVKM. V lost 7 bases and J lost 0; bases outside the gene matches: 8. The CDR3: CASTLGTGSSYEQYF. In DNA, the CDR3 is TGTGCCAGCACCCTAGGGACAGGATCCTCCTACGAGCAGTACTTC.

The genes are TRBV19 and TRBJ2-7, with TRBD2 identical over 9 bases. The CDR3 length is 17 residues. Losses at the gene ends were 4 bases for V and 6 bases for J; bases not matched to a gene: 16. Germline V lookup: CDR1 LNHDA, CDR2 SQIVND (reference sequence). CDR3 DNA sequence: TGTGCCAGTAGTAGGGTGGCGGGAGGGTACGAGAACTCCGAGCAGTACTTC. It is translated as CASSRVAGGYENSEQYF.

The V gene is TRBV11-3, the J gene TRBJ1-2; tentative D call: TRBD1 (6 bases). V was trimmed by 2 bases and J by 5 bases, leaving 9 bases between them. The CDR3 contains 13 residues. Germline V gene lookup returns CDR1 SGHNT and CDR2 YENEEA. CDR3 in DNA: TGTGCCAGCAGCTTACAGGGGTGGTATGGCTACACCTTC. This translates into CASSLQGWYGYTF.

The chain couples TRBV27 to TRBJ2-1; D gene unclear. Germline assignment: CDR1 MNHEY and CDR2 SMNVEV (reference sequence). The CDR3 length is 11 residues. The ends were cut back, 2 bases at V and 13 bases at J, with 9 bases in the middle. The CDR3 DNA follows: TGTGCCAGCAGTTTAAATGGTAGACAGTTCTTC. It translates to CASSLNGRQFF.

The CDR3 sequence: CASNQRGSSNEKLFF. As DNA, the CDR3 is TGTGCCAGCAACCAACGAGGGTCCTCTAATGAAAAACTGTTTTTT. The chain links TRBV2 to TRBJ1-4, with D unclear. CDR1 and CDR2 (germline): SNHLY, FYNNEI. V was trimmed by 7 bases and J by 3 bases, leaving 15 bases between them. This CDR3 is 15 amino acids long. Full variable domain (rest looked up from reference TRBV2 and TRBJ1-4): EPEVTQTPSHQVTQMGQEVILRCVPISNHLYFYWYRQILGQKVEFLVSFYNNEISEKSEIFDDQFSVERPDGSNFTLKIRSTKLEDSAMYFCASNQRGSSNEKLFFGSGTQLSVL.

This clone qualifies as medium-sized. The chain recombines TRBV10-3 with TRBJ1-2; D is undetermined. Trimming cost V 9 bases and J 1 base, with 21 bases left between them. The CDR3 covers 16 residues. The germline CDR1 and CDR2 sequences are ENHRY and SYGVKD. Here the CDR3 DNA reads TGTGCCATAGGTGGTGCCTCGGGCTTCGATAACTATGGCTACACCTTC. Translated, it gives CAIGGASGFDNYGYTF.

V gene TRBV9 combines with J gene TRBJ1-2; D unresolved. The length of the CDR3 is 13 residues. Trimming removed 1 base from V and 6 bases from J, with 10 bases in between. The germline V gene has CDR1 SGDLS and CDR2 YYNGEE. The CDR3 region has the DNA TGTGCCAGCAGCGTAATTGGTCAGAATGGCTACACCTTC. This sequence encodes CASSVIGQNGYTF.